This passage covers 21 T cell receptor beta chains from one sample sequenced in a study of T cell changes during pregnancy in multiple sclerosis. TCRdb's table, derived via immunoSEQ multiplex PCR, lists solely in-frame clones and lacks some. The data show 60,000 to 75,000 clones, under 95% seen once. This material consisted of peripheral blood, taken in the third trimester of pregnancy. These receptors were taken from a female donor with multiple sclerosis, enrolled in a pregnancy study.

V gene TRBV19 combines with J gene TRBJ1-2; the match to TRBD1 covers 9 bases. The CDR3 runs to 14 residues. V shed 1 base, J shed 7 bases, and the junction held 4 bases outside the gene matches. CDR1 and CDR2 from the germline V gene are LNHDA and SQIVND (reference sequence). The DNA of the CDR3 is TGTGCCAGTAGTATAGGCACAGGGGGCTTTGGCTACACCTTC. Its protein product is CASSIGTGGFGYTF.

This clone is a singleton in its sample. V gene TRBV5-1 combines with J gene TRBJ2-1, with 8 bases aligning to TRBD1. The CDR3 runs 13 residues. The germline V gene encodes CDR1 SGHRS and CDR2 YFSETQ. V dropped 6 bases and J dropped 6; count of bases not matched to a gene: 5. The CDR3 DNA reads as TGCGCCAGCACCCTAGACAGGGGCAATGAGCAGTTCTTC. Encoded protein: CASTLDRGNEQFF.

The chain joins TRBV2 to TRBJ1-3, with D possibly being TRBD1 (5 bases). This CDR3 is built from 13 residues. The germline V and J ends were trimmed by 5 bases and 4 bases, with 9 bases remaining between them. Germline V gives CDR1 SNHLY, CDR2 FYNNEI. The CDR3 spells CASSTGGGNTIYF. The CDR3 DNA is TGTGCCAGCAGTACAGGAGGGGGAAACACCATATATTTT.

J is TRBJ2-2 and V is TRBV10-1; 7 bases agree with TRBD2. The CDR3 runs 14 residues. The junction had 7 bases not matched to a gene; V was cut back by 5 bases and J by 7 bases. CDR1 and CDR2 from the germline V gene are WNHNN and SYGVQD (reference sequence). CDR3: CASSRDYGIGELFF. The CDR3 DNA reads as TGCGCCAGCAGTAGGGACTACGGGATCGGGGAGCTGTTTTTT.

V usage is TRBV5-4 and J usage is TRBJ2-3; no reliable D call. Germline V lookup: CDR1 SGHNT, CDR2 YYREEE (reference sequence). The V end lost 0 bases, the J end lost 5 bases, and 10 bases lay between the germline ends. The CDR3 is 14 amino acids. CDR3 coding DNA: TGTGCCAGCAGCTTGGACTTAGTTGGAGATACGCAGTATTTT. This sequence encodes CASSLDLVGDTQYF. The full variable domain, in which reference TRBV5-4 and TRBJ2-3 provide the parts outside the CDR3, is ETGVTQSPTHLIKTRGQQVTLRCSSQSGHNTVSWYQQALGQGPQFIFQYYREEENGRGNFPPRFSGLQFPNYSSELNVNALELDDSALYLCASSLDLVGDTQYFGPGTRLTVL.

V is TRBV6-6 and J is TRBJ1-4, with D possibly TRBD1 on 6 matching bases. V was shortened by 5 bases and J by 4 bases, with 17 bases between the two germline ends. Germline CDR1 and CDR2: MNHNY and SVGAGI (reference sequence). CDR3 size: 16 residues. CDR3 sequence (DNA): TGTGCCAGCAGTGTGGTCGGGGGGGCCTATAATGAAAAACTGTTTTTT. Residues: CASSVVGGAYNEKLFF.

The chain recombines TRBV4-1 with TRBJ1-4; 7 nucleotides agree with TRBD1. The trim removed 4 bases at V and 8 bases at J, leaving 7 bases unmatched. The CDR3 covers 14 residues. Germline CDR1 MGHRA, CDR2 YSYEKL. For the CDR3, the DNA is TGCGCCAGCAGCCTGACAGGGATCGGGGAAAAACTGTTTTTT. Its protein is CASSLTGIGEKLFF.

This clone is labeled as large. The chain has TRBV10-2 and TRBJ2-7; TRBD1 might be the D (6 bases). The CDR3 has 15 amino acids. Germline loops: CDR1 WSHSY, CDR2 SAAADI. V gave up 0 bases and J gave up 0 bases, with 9 bases separating them. CDR3 residues: CASSESPDSSYEQYF. In nucleotides, the CDR3 is TGCGCCAGCAGTGAGTCCCCGGACAGCTCCTACGAGCAGTACTTC.

Here the CDR3 reads CASSLEGAGSTEAFF. In DNA, the CDR3 is TGTGCCAGCAGCTTGGAGGGGGCGGGAAGCACTGAAGCTTTCTTT. The chain links TRBV5-4 to TRBJ1-1; 7 bases fit TRBD1. Germline V lookup: CDR1 SGHNT, CDR2 YYREEE (reference sequence). The V gene end was trimmed by 0 bases and the J gene end by 4 bases; junction bases not matched to a gene: 6. CDR3 length equals 15 residues.

The chain has TRBV7-3 and TRBJ2-1; a weak D match, TRBD1 (6 bases). The V end was cut by 2 bases, the J end by 4 bases, with 9 bases between. This CDR3 comprises 14 residues. The V gene's germline CDR1 is SGHTA and CDR2 FQGTGA. The CDR3 region is CASSLQGTYNEQFF. The CDR3 DNA follows: TGTGCCAGCAGCTTACAGGGGACGTACAATGAGCAGTTCTTC.

The chain couples TRBV4-1 to TRBJ2-7; D may be TRBD1 (6 bases). Per the germline V gene, CDR1 is MGHRA and CDR2 is YSYEKL. The V and J ends lost 1 base and 5 bases respectively, with 12 bases between them. This CDR3 region has 14 residues. The CDR3 DNA sequence: TGCGCCAGCAGCCAAGGGGCAGGGGAGCACGAGCAGTACTTC. Amino acids: CASSQGAGEHEQYF.

This clone was observed a few times. This rearrangement joins TRBV4-2 to TRBJ2-7; D gene uncertain. Germline assignment: CDR1 LGHNA and CDR2 YNFKEQ. The germline V and J ends were trimmed by 0 bases and 0 bases, with 9 bases remaining between them. The CDR3 covers 15 residues. In DNA, the CDR3 is TGTGCCAGCAGCCAAGAAACCGGGTCCTCCTACGAGCAGTACTTC. Encoded protein: CASSQETGSSYEQYF.

V is TRBV4-1 and J is TRBJ2-1; possibly TRBD1 for D (7 bases). The CDR3 totals 14 residues. V was shortened by 3 bases and J by 9 bases, with 15 bases between the two germline ends. CDR1 and CDR2 (germline): MGHRA, YSYEKL. The CDR3 region is CASSHRDREAEQFF. The CDR3 DNA is TGCGCCAGCAGCCATCGCGACAGGGAGGCTGAGCAGTTCTTC.

The chain joins TRBV11-1 to TRBJ2-3; D ambiguous. Germline CDR1 is SGHAT and CDR2 is FQDESV (reference sequence). The CDR3 totals 16 residues. V was clipped by 9 bases and J by 6 bases, with 25 bases between them. The CDR3 sequence: CARTFIGRRWWDTQYF. CDR3 nucleotides: TGTGCCAGGACGTTTATTGGGCGACGTTGGTGGGATACGCAGTATTTT.

The chain has TRBV7-8 and TRBJ2-3; D uncertain. V was trimmed by 1 base and J by 0 bases, leaving 8 bases between them. Per germline, CDR1 SGHVS and CDR2 FQNEAQ. This CDR3 contains 15 residues. This CDR3 is CASSLGPGSTDTQYF. The CDR3 DNA sequence: TGTGCCAGCAGCTTAGGCCCGGGTAGCACAGATACGCAGTATTTT.

The chain couples TRBV6-1 to TRBJ2-3; tentative D call: TRBD2 (5 bases). CDR3 length equals 12 residues. Trimming shortened V by 5 bases and J by 8 bases, and 11 bases separated the two germline ends. CDR1 and CDR2 (germline): MNHNS, SASEGT. This CDR3 reads CASSPVRGTQYF. DNA of the CDR3: TGTGCCAGCAGTCCCGTTCGGGGTACGCAGTATTTT.

This chain connects TRBV6-5 to TRBJ1-4; 7 positions agree with TRBD1. Germline CDR1 and CDR2: MNHEY and SVGAGI. J lost 8 bases, V lost 5 bases, and 5 bases had no gene match. The CDR3 contains 13 residues. CDR3 amino acids: CASSDRVREKLFF. CDR3 in DNA: TGTGCCAGCAGTGACAGGGTTCGGGAAAAACTGTTTTTT.

The chain recombines TRBV19 with TRBJ1-1; D might be TRBD1 (6 bases). The CDR3 contains 15 residues. V was pared by 1 base and J by 0 bases, with 9 bases between. Per germline, CDR1 LNHDA and CDR2 SQIVND (reference sequence). CDR3 bases: TGTGCCAGTAGTATAGCCGGGACATTGAACACTGAAGCTTTCTTT. As protein: CASSIAGTLNTEAFF.

The CDR3: CASSPRGTGGINEQFF. CDR3 nucleotide sequence: TGTGCCAGCTCACCAAGAGGGACAGGGGGAATCAATGAGCAGTTCTTC. The rearrangement uses TRBV18 and TRBJ2-1; 11 bases are a match to TRBD1. V trimming: 2 bases; J trimming: 6 bases; junction bases outside the gene matches: 6. The CDR3 length is 16 residues. Germline lookup yields CDR1 KGHSH and CDR2 LQKENI.

The gene calls are TRBV4-3 and TRBJ1-1; 10 bases are a match to TRBD1. The CDR3 totals 14 residues. The V gene end was trimmed by 5 bases and the J gene end by 7 bases; junction bases not matched to a gene: 7. Germline V gives CDR1 LGHNA, CDR2 YSLEER. The CDR3 loop is CASSYRQGAGEAFF. CDR3 DNA sequence: TGCGCCAGCAGCTATCGACAGGGGGCGGGTGAAGCTTTCTTT.

The genes are TRBV5-1 and TRBJ2-5, with TRBD2 as a possible D gene (6 bases). The CDR3 runs 14 residues. CDR1 is SGHRS and CDR2 is YFSETQ in the germline V gene. The V end was cut by 3 bases, the J end by 3 bases, with 12 bases between. The CDR3 is CASSWGTGEETQYF. The CDR3 DNA follows: TGCGCCAGCAGCTGGGGGACTGGCGAAGAGACCCAGTACTTC.